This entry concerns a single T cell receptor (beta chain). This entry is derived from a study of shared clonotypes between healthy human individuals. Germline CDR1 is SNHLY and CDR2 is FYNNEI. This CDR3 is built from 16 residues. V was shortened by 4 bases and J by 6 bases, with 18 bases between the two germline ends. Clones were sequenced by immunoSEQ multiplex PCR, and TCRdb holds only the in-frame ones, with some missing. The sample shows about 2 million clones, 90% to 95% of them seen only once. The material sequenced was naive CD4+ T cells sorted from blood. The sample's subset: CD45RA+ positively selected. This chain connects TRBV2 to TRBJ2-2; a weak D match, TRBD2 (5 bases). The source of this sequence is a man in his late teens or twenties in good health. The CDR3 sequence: CASSGFRGRTPGELFF. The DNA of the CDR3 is TGTGCCAGCAGTGGGTTCCGGGGTCGTACCCCCGGGGAGCTGTTTTTT.